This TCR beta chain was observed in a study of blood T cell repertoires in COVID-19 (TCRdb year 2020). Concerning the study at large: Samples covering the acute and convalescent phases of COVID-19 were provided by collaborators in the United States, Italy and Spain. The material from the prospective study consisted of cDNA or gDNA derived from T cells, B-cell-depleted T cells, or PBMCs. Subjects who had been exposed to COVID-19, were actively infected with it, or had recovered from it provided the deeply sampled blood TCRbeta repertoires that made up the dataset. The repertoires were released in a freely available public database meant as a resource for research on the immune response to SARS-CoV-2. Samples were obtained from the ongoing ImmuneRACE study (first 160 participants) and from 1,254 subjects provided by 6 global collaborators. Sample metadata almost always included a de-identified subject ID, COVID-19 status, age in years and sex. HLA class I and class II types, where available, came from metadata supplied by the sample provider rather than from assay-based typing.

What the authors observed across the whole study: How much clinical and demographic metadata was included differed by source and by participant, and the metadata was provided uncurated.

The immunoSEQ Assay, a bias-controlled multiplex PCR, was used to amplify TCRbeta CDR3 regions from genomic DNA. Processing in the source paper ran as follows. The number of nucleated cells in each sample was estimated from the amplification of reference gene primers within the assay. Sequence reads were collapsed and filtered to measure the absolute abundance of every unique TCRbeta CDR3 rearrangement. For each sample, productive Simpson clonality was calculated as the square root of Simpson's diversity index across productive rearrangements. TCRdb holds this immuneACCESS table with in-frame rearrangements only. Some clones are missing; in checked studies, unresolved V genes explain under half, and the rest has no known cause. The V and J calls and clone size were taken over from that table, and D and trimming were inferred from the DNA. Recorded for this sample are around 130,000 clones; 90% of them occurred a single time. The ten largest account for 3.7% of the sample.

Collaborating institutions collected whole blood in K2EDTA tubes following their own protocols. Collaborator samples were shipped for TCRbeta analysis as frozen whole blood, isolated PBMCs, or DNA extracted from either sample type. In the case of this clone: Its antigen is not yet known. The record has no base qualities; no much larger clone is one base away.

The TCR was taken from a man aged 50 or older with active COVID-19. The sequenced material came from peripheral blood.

The bases are TGTGCCAGCAGCCCAGGGGGCCTGAACACCGGGGAGCTGTTTTTT. The resulting protein is CASSPGGLNTGELFF. The receptor chain draws on TRBV6-5 and TRBJ2-2; 8 central nucleotides agree with TRBD1. The CDR3 numbers 15 residues from cysteine through phenylalanine. Only the CDR3 DNA is retained, 45 bases long and in frame from the first base. Sequences MNHEY (CDR1) and SVGAGI (CDR2) are obtained from the germline V gene. Compared with germline, V lacks 6 bases and J lacks 1 base; bases without a gene match: 4.